Below, 21 T cell receptor beta chains from the same sample are listed, as sequenced in a study of T cell responses to AZD1222 COVID-19 vaccine. Data came from immunoSEQ multiplex PCR; TCRdb stores just in-frame clones and leaves some out. This table holds more than 110,000 clones, about nine tenths found once. The sample was peripheral blood, taken on day 0 of AZD1222 vaccination. The receptors here all came from an adult in good health.

The rearrangement joins TRBV28 to TRBJ1-4; no reliable D call. CDR1 is MDHEN and CDR2 is SYDVKM in the germline V gene. This CDR3 contains 18 residues. V gave up 8 bases and J gave up 0 bases, with 22 bases separating them. The CDR3 protein is CASSSPGRLGATNEKLFF. The CDR3 DNA reads TGTGCCAGCTCAAGTCCGGGAAGACTTGGAGCAACTAATGAAAAACTGTTTTTT.

The chain uses TRBV19 and TRBJ1-5, with 7 bases lining up with TRBD1. Per germline, CDR1 LNHDA and CDR2 SQIVND (reference sequence). This CDR3 is built from 14 residues. Trimming at V came to 6 bases and at J to 6 bases, leaving 8 bases not matched to a gene. CDR3 loop: CASSLPRGPQPQHF. The CDR3 coding sequence is TGTGCCAGTAGCCTTCCGAGGGGGCCTCAGCCCCAGCATTTT.

The chain combines TRBV5-4 with TRBJ2-1; D is uncertain. The CDR3 extends over 13 amino acids. From germline, CDR1 is SGHNT and CDR2 YYREEE (reference sequence). V lost 0 bases, J lost 10 bases, and 11 bases lay in between. Here the CDR3 DNA reads TGTGCCAGCAGCTTGGCGTACGGTACCGAGCAGTTCTTC. It encodes CASSLAYGTEQFF.

This clone was counted between two and nine times. The CDR3 here is CASSDTAGAADTQYF. For the CDR3, the DNA is TGTGCCAGCAGTGATACCGCGGGGGCGGCTGATACGCAGTATTTT. J is TRBJ2-3 and V is TRBV6-4; possibly TRBD2 for D (7 bases). Germline CDR1 and CDR2: MRHNA and SNTAGT. Trimming took off 3 bases at V and 6 bases at J, with 16 bases between the two ends. CDR3 size: 15 residues.

The chain couples TRBV7-2 to TRBJ1-1; weak D call: TRBD1 (5 bases). V was clipped by 4 bases and J by 7 bases, with 13 bases between them. Germline lookup yields CDR1 SGHTA and CDR2 FQGNSA. The CDR3 loop spans 13 amino acids. Here the CDR3 reads CASSSGARGEAFF. Written as DNA, the CDR3 is TGTGCCAGCAGCTCCGGGGCCCGAGGTGAAGCTTTCTTT.

V and J are TRBV18 and TRBJ2-1, with 14 positions matching TRBD2. The trim removed 1 base at V and 7 bases at J, leaving 6 bases unmatched. The CDR3 totals 17 residues. The germline V gene has CDR1 KGHSH and CDR2 LQKENI. The CDR3 DNA is TGTGCCAGCTCACCACGTGGGGGACTAGCGGGGGAGAATGAGCAGTTCTTC. Amino acid sequence: CASSPRGGLAGENEQFF.

The chain links TRBV7-8 to TRBJ1-5; D might be TRBD1 (5 bases). The V gene's germline CDR1 is SGHVS and CDR2 FQNEAQ. V lost 4 bases and J 7 bases, leaving 20 bases between the germline ends. This CDR3 has 16 amino acids. DNA for the CDR3: TGTGCCAGCAGCTCTCATGCTAGGGGTTTGGGGCAGCCCCAGCATTTT. Its translation is CASSSHARGLGQPQHF.

This clone showed up just a few times. V is TRBV6-4 and J is TRBJ2-2, with 7 bases aligning to TRBD2. Trimming removed 3 bases from V and 7 bases from J; junction bases left unmatched: 8. This CDR3 is 15 amino acids long. Germline V gene lookup returns CDR1 MRHNA and CDR2 SNTAGT. The CDR3 DNA is TGTGCCAGCAGTGAGGCAGCGGGGAGGAGCGGGGAGCTGTTTTTT. Encoded protein: CASSEAAGRSGELFF.

V and J are TRBV10-3 and TRBJ2-5; D tentatively fits TRBD1 or TRBD2 (6 bases each). V was trimmed by 4 bases and J by 5 bases, leaving 17 bases between them. Per the germline V gene, CDR1 is ENHRY and CDR2 is SYGVKD. The CDR3 is 15 amino acids. CDR3 residues: CAISAVSGGAETQYF. The CDR3 DNA reads TGTGCCATCAGTGCGGTCTCCGGGGGCGCGGAGACCCAGTACTTC.

This chain uses TRBV15 with TRBJ1-1; D remains ambiguous. Germline CDR1 and CDR2: LNHNV and YYDKDF (reference sequence). V lost 5 bases and J 6 bases, leaving 7 bases between the germline ends. This CDR3 comprises 11 residues. The CDR3 loop reads CATSDGAEAFF. The CDR3 region has the DNA TGTGCCACCAGCGACGGAGCTGAAGCTTTCTTT.

The rearrangement links TRBV7-9 to TRBJ1-1, with D unclear. Trimming stripped 6 bases from V and 4 bases from J, with 12 bases between. The CDR3 runs 13 residues. The germline V gene encodes CDR1 SEHNR and CDR2 FQNEAQ (reference sequence). The chain's CDR3 is CASRSREGTEAFF. For the CDR3, the DNA is TGTGCCAGCAGGAGTCGGGAAGGCACTGAAGCTTTCTTT.

The V gene is TRBV5-1, the J gene TRBJ1-6; D may be TRBD1 (5 bases). The germline V and J ends were trimmed by 4 bases and 5 bases, with 13 bases remaining between them. Germline CDR1 and CDR2: SGHRS and YFSETQ. CDR3 length: 15 residues. The CDR3 loop is CASSPSGTDNSPLHF. In DNA, the CDR3 is TGCGCCAGCAGCCCCTCCGGGACGGATAATTCACCCCTCCACTTT.

The chain joins TRBV10-3 to TRBJ2-7, with 8 bases aligning to TRBD2. From germline, CDR1 is ENHRY and CDR2 SYGVKD. V gave up 0 bases and J gave up 3 bases; unmatched junction bases: 7. There are 16 residues in the CDR3. The CDR3 reads CAISESGVGRDYEQYF. The CDR3 DNA sequence: TGTGCCATCAGTGAGTCTGGGGTCGGGAGGGACTACGAGCAGTACTTC.

The gene calls are TRBV7-8 and TRBJ1-5; D gene uncertain. The CDR3 is 14 residues long. Between the trimmed V and J ends, which lost 1 base and 4 bases, there was a span of 8 bases. The germline CDR1 and CDR2 sequences are SGHVS and FQNEAQ. The CDR3, as DNA: TGTGCCAGCAGCTTAGAATTCAGGAATCAGCCCCAGCATTTT. Its translation is CASSLEFRNQPQHF.

The V gene is TRBV12-3 or TRBV12-4, the J gene TRBJ2-7; D not certain. V lost 4 bases and J 6 bases, leaving 13 bases between the germline ends. The CDR3 has 13 residues. In DNA form, the CDR3 reads TGTGCCAGCAGTTCTGGCAGCCCGGGCGAGCAGTACTTC. Amino acids: CASSSGSPGEQYF.

The chain is built from TRBV27 and TRBJ2-2; TRBD2 matches 9 bases. The CDR3 runs 17 residues. From germline, CDR1 is MNHEY and CDR2 SMNVEV (reference sequence). Trimming removed 6 bases from V and 3 bases from J; junction bases left unmatched: 11. The CDR3: CASSWGLAGRDTGELFF. CDR3 sequence (DNA): TGTGCCAGCAGCTGGGGGCTAGCGGGACGGGACACCGGGGAGCTGTTTTTT.

This chain joins TRBV11-3 and TRBJ2-1; unclear D gene. V dropped 0 bases and J dropped 2 bases, with 8 bases sitting between them. Germline CDR1 reads SGHNT; CDR2 reads YENEEA. This CDR3 is 15 amino acids long. The CDR3 DNA is TGTGCCAGCAGCTTAGAGACTGCGGCCTACAATGAGCAGTTCTTC. Its translation: CASSLETAAYNEQFF.

The V call is TRBV6-5, the J call TRBJ2-7, with D tentatively TRBD1 (5 bases). This CDR3 comprises 15 residues. V was pared by 2 bases and J by 2 bases, with 13 bases between. CDR1 and CDR2 from the germline V gene are MNHEY and SVGAGI. The CDR3 nucleotides are TGTGCCAGCAGTTACGTTCCAGGGCCCCCCTACGAGCAGTACTTC. This translates into CASSYVPGPPYEQYF.

This clone was detected once. The chain employs TRBV21-1 and TRBJ2-5; TRBD2 is the table's D call, not checked against the DNA. TRBV21-1 is classified as a pseudogene. This CDR3 region has 17 residues. The CDR3 DNA reads as TGTGCCAGCACCCGGACTAGCGGGGGCTGCCCACAAGAGACCCAGTACTTC. It codes for CASTRTSGGCPQETQYF.

V and J are TRBV19 and TRBJ2-1; TRBD1 is a possible D gene (5 bases). CDR1 is LNHDA, CDR2 SQIVND, per germline (reference sequence). The CDR3 length is 15 residues. V lost 6 bases and J lost 2, with 14 bases in between. The DNA of the CDR3 is TGTGCCAGTAGCGCCACTGGCAGGGCCTACAATGAGCAGTTCTTC. Translation gives CASSATGRAYNEQFF.

This rearrangement joins TRBV11-2 to TRBJ1-6; no definite D call. The CDR3 runs 16 residues. The V and J ends lost 5 bases and 6 bases respectively, with 17 bases between them. Germline V gives CDR1 SGHAT, CDR2 FQNNGV. The CDR3 reads CASSPPNQWGNSPLHF. CDR3 sequence (DNA): TGTGCCAGCAGCCCCCCTAACCAATGGGGTAATTCACCCCTCCACTTT.